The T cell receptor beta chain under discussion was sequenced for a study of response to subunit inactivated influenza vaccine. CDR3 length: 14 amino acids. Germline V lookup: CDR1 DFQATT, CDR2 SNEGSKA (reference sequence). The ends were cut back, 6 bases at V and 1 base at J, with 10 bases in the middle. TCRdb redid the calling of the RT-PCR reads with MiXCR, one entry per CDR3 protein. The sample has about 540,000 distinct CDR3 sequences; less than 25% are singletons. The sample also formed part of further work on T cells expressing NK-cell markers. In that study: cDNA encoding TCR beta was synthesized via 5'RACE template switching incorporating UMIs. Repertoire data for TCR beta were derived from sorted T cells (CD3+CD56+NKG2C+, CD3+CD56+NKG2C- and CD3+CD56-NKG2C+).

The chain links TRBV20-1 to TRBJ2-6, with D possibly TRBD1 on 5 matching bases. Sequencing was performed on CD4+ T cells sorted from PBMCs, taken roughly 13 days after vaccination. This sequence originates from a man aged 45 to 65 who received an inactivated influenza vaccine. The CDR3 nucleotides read TGCAGTGCAACAGGTGGTTCTGGGGCCAACGTCCTGACTTTC. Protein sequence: CSATGGSGANVLTF.